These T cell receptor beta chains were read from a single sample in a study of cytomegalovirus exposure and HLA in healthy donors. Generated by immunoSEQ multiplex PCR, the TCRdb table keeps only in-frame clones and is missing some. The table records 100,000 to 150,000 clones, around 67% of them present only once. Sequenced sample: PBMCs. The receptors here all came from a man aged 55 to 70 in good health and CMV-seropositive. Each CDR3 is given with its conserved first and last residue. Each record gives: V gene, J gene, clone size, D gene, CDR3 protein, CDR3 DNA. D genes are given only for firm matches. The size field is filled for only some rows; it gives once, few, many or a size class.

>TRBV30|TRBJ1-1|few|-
CAWSAGPNTEAFF
TGTGCCTGGAGTGCTGGGCCGAACACTGAAGCTTTCTTT
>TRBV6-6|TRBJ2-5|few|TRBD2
CATGARLAGQETQYF
TGTGCCACTGGGGCCCGACTAGCGGGGCAAGAGACCCAGTACTTC
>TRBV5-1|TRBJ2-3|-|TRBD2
CASSPGTSGDTQYF
TGCGCCAGCAGCCCTGGGACTAGCGGAGATACGCAGTATTTT
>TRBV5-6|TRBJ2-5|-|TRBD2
CASSLRLAGGQETQYF
TGTGCCAGCAGCTTACGACTAGCGGGGGGTCAAGAGACCCAGTACTTC
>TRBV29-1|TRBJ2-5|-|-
CSCGARSETQYF
TGCAGCTGCGGGGCGCGGTCGGAGACCCAGTACTTC
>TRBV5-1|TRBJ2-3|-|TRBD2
CASSLSGGSTDTQYF
TGCGCCAGCAGCTTAAGCGGGGGAAGCACAGATACGCAGTATTTT
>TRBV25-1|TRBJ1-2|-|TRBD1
CASRQGANYGYTF
TGTGCCAGCAGACAGGGGGCTAACTATGGCTACACCTTC
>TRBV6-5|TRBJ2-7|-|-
CASSSSTYEQYF
TGTGCCAGCAGTTCCTCTACCTACGAGCAGTACTTC
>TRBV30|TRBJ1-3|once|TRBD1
CAWMGQNSGNTIYF
TGTGCCTGGATGGGACAGAACTCTGGAAACACCATATATTTT
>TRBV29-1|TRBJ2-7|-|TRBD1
CSVASLGTGDNRGEQYF
TGCAGCGTTGCTAGCCTTGGGACAGGGGACAATCGGGGCGAGCAGTACTTC
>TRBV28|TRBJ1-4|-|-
CASSGGRGSGEKLFF
TGTGCCAGCAGTGGCGGCAGGGGATCCGGTGAAAAACTGTTTTTT
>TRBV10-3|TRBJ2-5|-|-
CAISSDRGETQYF
TGTGCCATCAGCTCGGACCGGGGGGAGACCCAGTACTTC
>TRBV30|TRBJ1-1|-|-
CAWTTGGTEAFF
TGTGCCTGGACTACGGGAGGAACTGAAGCTTTCTTT
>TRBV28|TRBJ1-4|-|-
CASGWGGGGRDEKLFF
TGTGCCAGCGGTTGGGGAGGGGGTGGCCGAGATGAAAAACTGTTTTTT
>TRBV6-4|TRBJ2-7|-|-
CASSTEADSPEQYF
TGTGCCAGCAGTACTGAGGCGGACAGTCCCGAGCAGTACTTC
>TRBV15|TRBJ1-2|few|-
CATSRGGQGTYGYTF
TGTGCCACCAGCAGAGGAGGGCAGGGGACCTATGGCTACACCTTC
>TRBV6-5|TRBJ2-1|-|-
CASSYSLSRGINEQFF
TGTGCCAGCAGTTACTCTCTATCTCGGGGGATAAATGAGCAGTTCTTC
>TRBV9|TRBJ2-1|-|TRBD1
CASSPGQGTRVGGEQFF
TGTGCCAGCAGCCCGGGACAGGGTACTCGTGTCGGGGGTGAGCAGTTCTTC
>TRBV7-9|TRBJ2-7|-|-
CASRIRGGEQYF
TGTGCCAGCAGAATACGTGGAGGCGAGCAGTACTTC
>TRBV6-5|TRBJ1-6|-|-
CASTRGGSSPLHF
TGTGCCAGCACGAGGGGGGGTAGTTCACCCCTCCACTTT
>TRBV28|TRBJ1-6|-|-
CASSPPRGMDSPLHF
TGTGCCAGCAGTCCCCCCCGGGGGATGGATTCACCCCTCCACTTT
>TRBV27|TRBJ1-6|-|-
CASSFSQGSAPLHF
TGTGCCAGCAGTTTCTCACAGGGAAGTGCACCCCTCCACTTT
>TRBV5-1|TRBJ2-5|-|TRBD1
CASSFGTAPSQETQYF
TGCGCCAGCAGCTTCGGGACAGCTCCCTCCCAAGAGACCCAGTACTTC
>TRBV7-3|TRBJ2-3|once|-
CASSLNRSPSGDTQYF
TGTGCCAGCAGCTTAAATAGGTCCCCGTCGGGAGATACGCAGTATTTT
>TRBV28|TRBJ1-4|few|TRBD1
CAIADRVNEKLFF
TGTGCCATCGCGGACAGGGTTAATGAAAAACTGTTTTTT
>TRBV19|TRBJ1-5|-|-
CASSTPRGPQHF
TGTGCCAGTAGTACCCCCAGGGGGCCCCAGCATTTT
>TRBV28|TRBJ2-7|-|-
CASSHSGTGSYEQYF
TGTGCCAGCAGTCACTCCGGGACTGGCTCCTACGAGCAGTACTTC
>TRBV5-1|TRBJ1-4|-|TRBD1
CASSIQGESEKLFF
TGCGCCAGCAGCATACAGGGGGAGAGTGAAAAACTGTTTTTT
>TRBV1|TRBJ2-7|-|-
CTSSMGRSYEQYF
TGCACCAGCTCTATGGGGAGGTCCTACGAGCAGTACTTC
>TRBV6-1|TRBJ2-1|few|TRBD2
CASRGLAGDNEQFF
TGTGCCAGCAGGGGACTAGCGGGGGACAATGAGCAGTTCTTC
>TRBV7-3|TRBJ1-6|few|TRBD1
CASSQDRGPGSPLHF
TGTGCCAGCAGCCAAGACAGGGGCCCAGGTTCACCCCTCCACTTT
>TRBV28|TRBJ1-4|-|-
CASGRQSREKLFF
TGTGCCAGCGGGAGGCAGTCCCGGGAAAAACTGTTTTTT
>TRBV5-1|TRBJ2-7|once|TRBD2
CASTEGTSGGPYEQYF
TGCGCCAGCACGGAGGGGACTAGCGGGGGACCATACGAGCAGTACTTC
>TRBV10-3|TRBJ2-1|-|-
CAIQEYDNEQFF
TGTGCCATACAGGAGTATGACAATGAGCAGTTCTTC
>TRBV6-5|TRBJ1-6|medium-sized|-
CASSPTSSPLHF
TGTGCCAGCAGCCCAACTAGCTCACCCCTCCACTTT
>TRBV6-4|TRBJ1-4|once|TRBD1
CASSFRGKDEKLFF
TGTGCCAGCAGTTTCAGGGGGAAGGATGAAAAACTGTTTTTT
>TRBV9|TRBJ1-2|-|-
CASSVGSWSNYGYTF
TGTGCCAGCAGCGTAGGGTCGTGGAGTAACTATGGCTACACCTTC
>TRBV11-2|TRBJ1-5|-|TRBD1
CASSKGTEQPQHF
TGTGCCAGCAGCAAAGGGACAGAACAGCCCCAGCATTTT
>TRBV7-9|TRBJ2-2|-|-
CASSPQDTTSGELFF
TGTGCCAGCAGCCCCCAGGACACGACCTCCGGGGAGCTGTTTTTT
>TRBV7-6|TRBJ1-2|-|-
CASSPGGRRGGYTF
TGTGCCAGCAGCCCTGGTGGAAGGCGAGGAGGCTACACCTTC
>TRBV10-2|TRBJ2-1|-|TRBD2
CASSEVGLASSYNEQFF
TGCGCCAGCTCCGAAGTCGGACTAGCGAGCTCCTACAATGAGCAGTTCTTC
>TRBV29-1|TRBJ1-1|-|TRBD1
CSVLQGGVSEAFF
TGCAGCGTTCTCCAGGGGGGTGTATCTGAAGCTTTCTTT
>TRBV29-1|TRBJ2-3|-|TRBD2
CSVPKSSGGEEYF
TGCAGCGTCCCAAAGTCTAGCGGGGGAGAGGAGTATTTT